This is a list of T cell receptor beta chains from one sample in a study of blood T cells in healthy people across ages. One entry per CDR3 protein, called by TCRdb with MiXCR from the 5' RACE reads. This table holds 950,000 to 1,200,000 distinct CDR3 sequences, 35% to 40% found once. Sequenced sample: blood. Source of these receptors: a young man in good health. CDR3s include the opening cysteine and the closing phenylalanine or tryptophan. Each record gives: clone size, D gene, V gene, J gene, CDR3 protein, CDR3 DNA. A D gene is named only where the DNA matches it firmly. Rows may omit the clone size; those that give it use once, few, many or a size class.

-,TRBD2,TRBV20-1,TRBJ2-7,CSALGLAGDRSYEQYF,TGCAGTGCACTCGGACTAGCGGGGGACCGCTCCTACGAGCAGTACTTC
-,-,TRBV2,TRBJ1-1,CASTQGEVDRAFF,TGTGCCAGCACCCAGGGAGAGGTGGATCGAGCTTTCTTT
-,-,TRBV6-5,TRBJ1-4,CASSSERREKLFF,TGTGCCAGCAGCTCCGAAAGGCGGGAAAAACTGTTTTTT
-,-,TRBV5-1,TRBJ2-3,CASSSRRPDTQYF,TGCGCCAGCAGCTCCCGAAGGCCAGATACGCAGTATTTT
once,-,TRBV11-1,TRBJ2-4,CASSPPEVAYNEQYF,TGTGCCAGCAGCCCGCCGGAGGTGGCCTACAATGAGCAGTACTTC
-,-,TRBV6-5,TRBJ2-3,CASKFGQLTDTQYF,TGTGCCAGCAAATTCGGACAGCTCACAGATACGCAGTATTTT
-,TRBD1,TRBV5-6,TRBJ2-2,CASSLGQGATGELFF,TGTGCCAGCAGCTTGGGACAGGGGGCCACCGGGGAGCTGTTTTTT
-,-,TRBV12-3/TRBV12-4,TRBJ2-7,CASSFSEPYEQYF,TGTGCCAGCAGTTTTTCTGAGCCCTACGAGCAGTACTTC
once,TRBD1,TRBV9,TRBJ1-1,CASSVRGEGTEAFF,TGTGCCAGCAGCGTCAGGGGGGAAGGCACTGAAGCTTTCTTT
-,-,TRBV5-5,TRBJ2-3,CASSLREAKSSTDTQYF,TGTGCCAGCAGCTTGAGGGAGGCTAAATCTAGCACAGATACGCAGTATTTT
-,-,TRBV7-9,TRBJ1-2,CASSHAGGANYGYTF,TGTGCCAGCAGCCATGCGGGCGGAGCTAACTATGGCTACACCTTC
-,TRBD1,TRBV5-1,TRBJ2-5,CASSFILRDRGQETQYF,TGCGCCAGCAGCTTCATCCTCCGGGACAGGGGCCAAGAGACCCAGTACTTC
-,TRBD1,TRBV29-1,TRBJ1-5,CSVRTGNQPQHF,TGCAGCGTAAGGACAGGTAATCAGCCCCAGCATTTT
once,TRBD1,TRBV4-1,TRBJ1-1,CASSPDAEQGIYIEAFF,TGCGCCAGCAGCCCGGACGCAGAACAGGGGATCTATATTGAAGCTTTCTTT
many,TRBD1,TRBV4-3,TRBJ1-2,CASSQDLGQGRGYTF,TGCGCCAGCAGCCAAGATTTAGGACAGGGACGTGGCTACACCTTC
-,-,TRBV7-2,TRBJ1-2,CASSPTREEANYGYTF,TGTGCCAGCAGCCCCACAAGAGAAGAAGCTAACTATGGCTACACCTTC
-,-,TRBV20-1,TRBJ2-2,CSAISAGNTGELFF,TGCAGTGCTATTTCTGCAGGGAACACCGGGGAGCTGTTTTTT
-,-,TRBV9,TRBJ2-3,CASSVGAQRGTDTQYF,TGTGCCAGCAGCGTTGGGGCCCAGCGGGGCACAGATACGCAGTATTTT